The 22 T cell receptor beta chains below all came from one sample that was sequenced in a study of early T cells in non-severe SARS-CoV-2 infection. Via MiXCR, TCRdb re-called the 5' RACE reads, giving one row per CDR3 protein. The sample consists of 55,000 to 75,000 distinct CDR3 sequences, less than 15% of them appearing once. Input material: whole blood. Receptor source: an adult who was a healthcare worker with PCR-confirmed SARS-CoV-2 infection or an uninfected control (not recorded which).

This clonotype was seen a few times. The rearrangement joins TRBV24-1 to TRBJ2-7; D may be TRBD1 (6 bases). Germline V lookup: CDR1 KGHDR, CDR2 SFDVKD. This CDR3 comprises 13 residues. V gave up 2 bases and J gave up 7 bases, with 11 bases separating them. The CDR3 DNA reads TGTGCCACCAGTGATTACAGGGATGGGGAGCAGTACTTC. Its protein is CATSDYRDGEQYF.

This clonotype appeared many times. This chain links TRBV2 with TRBJ2-7; D perhaps matches TRBD1 (7 bases). The CDR3 contains 14 residues. The V end was cut by 4 bases, the J end by 7 bases, with 17 bases between. The germline gives CDR1 SNHLY, CDR2 FYNNEI. The CDR3 is CASSGGSGGREQYF. CDR3 bases: TGTGCCAGCAGTGGAGGTTCAGGGGGGCGGGAGCAGTACTTC.

This clonotype was observed many times. The chain is built from TRBV2 and TRBJ1-5, with a tentative D call TRBD1 (6 bases). The CDR3 is 15 residues long. Germline-derived CDR1 and CDR2 are SNHLY and FYNNEI. Trimming took off 5 bases at V and 0 bases at J, with 11 bases between the two ends. The DNA of the CDR3 is TGTGCCAGCAGTACCGGACAGCTTAGCAATCAGCCCCAGCATTTT. Translation: CASSTGQLSNQPQHF.

This clonotype was recorded at least ten times. The genes are TRBV9 and TRBJ2-7; D might be TRBD2 (5 bases). The CDR3 loop spans 15 amino acids. Germline-derived CDR1 and CDR2 are SGDLS and YYNGEE. V was clipped by 0 bases and J by 2 bases, with 12 bases between them. As DNA, the CDR3 is TGTGCCAGCAGCGTAGATGAGGGTACCCCCTACGAGCAGTACTTC. It is translated as CASSVDEGTPYEQYF. The variable domain in full, completed from reference TRBV9 and TRBJ2-7, reads DSGVTQTPKHLITATGQRVTLRCSPRSGDLSVYWYQQSLDQGLQFLIQYYNGEERAKGNILERFSAQQFPDLHSELNLSSLELGDSALYFCASSVDEGTPYEQYFGPGTRLTVT.

This clonotype was seen repeatedly, ten times or more. V gene TRBV2 combines with J gene TRBJ2-1; D is ambiguous. The CDR3 spans 10 residues. V lost 6 bases, J lost 6 bases, and 3 bases lay in between. The germline CDR1 and CDR2 sequences are SNHLY and FYNNEI. CDR3 sequence (DNA): TGTGCCAGCAGGTCCAATGAGCAGTTCTTC. Translated: CASRSNEQFF.

This clonotype was seen at least ten times. The chain uses TRBV27 and TRBJ1-5, with 12 nucleotides matching TRBD1. This CDR3 spans 18 amino acids. V was clipped by 2 bases and J by 4 bases; unmatched bases: 9. Germline CDR1 MNHEY, CDR2 SMNVEV (reference sequence). The CDR3 spells CASSLHGPGQGANQPQHF. The DNA for the CDR3 is TGTGCCAGCAGTTTACATGGCCCGGGACAGGGGGCAAATCAGCCCCAGCATTTT.

This clonotype was counted many times. This chain joins TRBV5-4 and TRBJ2-7; 8 nucleotides align to TRBD2. The junction had 3 bases not matched to a gene; V was cut back by 1 base and J by 0 bases. The CDR3 runs 15 residues. Germline V lookup: CDR1 SGHNT, CDR2 YYREEE (reference sequence). The DNA for the CDR3 is TGTGCCAGCAGCTTGTCCAGCGGGAGCTCCTACGAGCAGTACTTC. As protein: CASSLSSGSSYEQYF. Using reference TRBV5-4 and TRBJ2-7 for the parts outside the CDR3, the full variable domain is ETGVTQSPTHLIKTRGQQVTLRCSSQSGHNTVSWYQQALGQGPQFIFQYYREEENGRGNFPPRFSGLQFPNYSSELNVNALELDDSALYLCASSLSSGSSYEQYFGPGTRLTVT.

In this sample, this clonotype turned up many times. This rearrangement joins TRBV29-1 to TRBJ2-7, with 10 bases aligning to TRBD1. The CDR3 has 12 amino acids. Germline V lookup: CDR1 SQVTM, CDR2 ANQGSEA. With V trimmed by 7 bases and J by 6 bases, 6 bases remained unmatched. In nucleotides, the CDR3 is TGCAGCGCCGGGACAGGGGAACCCGAGCAGTACTTC. Encoded protein: CSAGTGEPEQYF.

V is TRBV12-3 or TRBV12-4 and J is TRBJ2-3; D gene uncertain. The CDR3 is 12 residues long. The V end was cut by 11 bases, the J end by 3 bases, with 12 bases between. CDR3 bases: TGTGCCTCTACCGAGTCGACAGATACGCAGTATTTT. Translating gives CASTESTDTQYF.

This chain connects TRBV14 to TRBJ2-5; the D call may be TRBD1 or TRBD2 (5 bases each). Germline V gene data show CDR1 as SGHDN and CDR2 as FVKESK. The CDR3 is 15 residues long. V was clipped by 5 bases and J by 5 bases, with 18 bases between them. This CDR3 is CASSYGTVLGETQYF. The CDR3 region has the DNA TGTGCCAGCAGCTACGGGACGGTCCTCGGGGAGACCCAGTACTTC. The full variable domain, with the rest looked up from reference TRBV14 and TRBJ2-5, is EAGVTQFPSHSVIEKGQTVTLRCDPISGHDNLYWYRRVMGKEIKFLLHFVKESKQDESGMPNNRFLAERTGGTYSTLKVQPAELEDSGVYFCASSYGTVLGETQYFGPGTRLLVL.

This clonotype was counted ten times or more. The genes are TRBV20-1 and TRBJ2-7, with a weak D call TRBD1 (7 bases). The CDR3 is made up of 13 amino acids. Trimming removed 8 bases from V and 0 bases from J, with 14 bases in between. CDR1 and CDR2 (germline): DFQATT, SNEGSKA (reference sequence). CDR3 bases: TGCAGTTTAGTTCAGGGGGGCTCCTACGAGCAGTACTTC. Translation: CSLVQGGSYEQYF.

V is TRBV28 and J is TRBJ2-7; D not certain. V was pared by 2 bases and J by 9 bases, with 8 bases between. This CDR3 has 11 residues. Per the germline V gene, CDR1 is MDHEN and CDR2 is SYDVKM. The DNA of the CDR3 is TGTGCCAGCAGTTTAACAGAAGTGCAGTACTTC. Translated: CASSLTEVQYF.

This clonotype was seen ten or more times. The chain recombines TRBV29-1 with TRBJ2-3; D ambiguous. Trimming took 4 bases from V and 0 from J, leaving 11 bases between them. The CDR3 consists of 14 residues. Germline V lookup: CDR1 SQVTM, CDR2 ANQGSEA. This chain's CDR3 is CSVVATPSTDTQYF. DNA of the CDR3: TGCAGCGTTGTGGCTACCCCTAGCACAGATACGCAGTATTTT.

This clonotype was counted at least ten times. The chain couples TRBV7-8 to TRBJ2-7, with D possibly called TRBD1 or TRBD2 (6 bases each). Germline CDR1 SGHVS, CDR2 FQNEAQ. The CDR3 length is 13 residues. Trimming shortened V by 9 bases and J by 6 bases, and 18 bases separated the two germline ends. Written as DNA, the CDR3 is TGTGCCAGTTCATCAAACGGGGGCCCCGAGCAGTACTTC. Its protein is CASSSNGGPEQYF. Together with reference TRBV7-8 and TRBJ2-7, the CDR3 gives the full variable domain: GAGVSQSPRYKVAKRGQDVALRCDPISGHVSLFWYQQALGQGPEFLTYFQNEAQLDKSGLPSDRFFAERPEGSVSTLKIQRTQQEDSAVYLCASSSNGGPEQYFGPGTRLTVT.

The chain has TRBV9 and TRBJ2-1, with D uncertain. This CDR3 has 13 residues. Germline-derived CDR1 and CDR2 are SGDLS and YYNGEE. Trimming cost V 3 bases and J 0 bases, with 4 bases left between them. CDR3 loop: CASSGFSYNEQFF. CDR3 bases: TGTGCCAGCAGCGGATTCTCCTACAATGAGCAGTTCTTC.

This clonotype has a count of ten or more. The chain employs TRBV28 and TRBJ1-4; D gene unclear. V was trimmed by 8 bases and J by 8 bases, leaving 18 bases between them. CDR1 MDHEN and CDR2 SYDVKM come from the germline V gene. The CDR3 loop spans 14 amino acids. This CDR3 reads CASRGNPRREKLFF. The CDR3 DNA sequence: TGTGCCAGCCGCGGAAACCCGCGACGGGAAAAACTGTTTTTT.

There are many counts of this clonotype. The rearrangement links TRBV18 to TRBJ2-7; D is possibly TRBD2 (6 bases). The CDR3 length is 16 residues. Germline-derived CDR1 and CDR2 are KGHSH and LQKENI. With 3 bases removed from V and 6 bases from J, the gap between germline ends came to 21 bases. The CDR3 coding sequence is TGTGCCAGCTCACCTGTTTCGGGACTCAGGGCGCCCGAGCAGTACTTC. Translating gives CASSPVSGLRAPEQYF.

This clonotype showed up just a few times. Written as DNA, the CDR3 is TGCAGTGCTCCCACAGGGTGGAATTCACCCCTCCACTTT. Its translation: CSAPTGWNSPLHF. V usage is TRBV20-1 and J usage is TRBJ1-6; the D gene is possibly TRBD1 (6 bases). V was shortened by 5 bases and J by 7 bases, with 12 bases between the two germline ends. This CDR3 is 13 amino acids long. The germline gives CDR1 DFQATT, CDR2 SNEGSKA (reference sequence).

This clonotype was observed a handful of times. The V call is TRBV20-1, the J call TRBJ2-1; 8 positions agree with TRBD2. The J segment lost 8 bases and the V segment lost 4 bases, leaving 19 bases of the junction unmatched. This CDR3 has 17 amino acids. Looked up from germline, CDR1 is DFQATT and CDR2 is SNEGSKA (reference sequence). CDR3 nucleotides: TGCAGTGCTATAGTTGTCGGGTTGAGCGGGAGAGGGGATGAGCAGTTCTTC. Translating it yields CSAIVVGLSGRGDEQFF.

This clonotype showed up many times. The V gene is TRBV6-2 or TRBV6-3, the J gene TRBJ2-2; the D is unclear. The germline CDR1 and CDR2 sequences are MNHEY and SVGEGT. The CDR3 consists of 14 residues. V was pared by 0 bases and J by 5 bases, with 7 bases between. The CDR3 region has the DNA TGTGCCAGCAGTTACTCGTCGGTGACCGGGGAGCTGTTTTTT. Translating gives CASSYSSVTGELFF.

This clonotype is labeled medium-sized. The rearrangement joins TRBV12-3 or TRBV12-4 to TRBJ2-3; D remains unclear. Trimming pared 3 bases from V and 5 bases from J, leaving 6 bases between. The CDR3 is 12 residues long. CDR3 residues: CASSFSRDTQYF. CDR3 bases: TGTGCCAGCAGTTTTTCAAGAGATACGCAGTATTTT.

The CDR3 coding sequence is TGCAGCGTGGGGACTAGCGGGGTCACAGTTGATACGCAGTATTTT. Amino acids: CSVGTSGVTVDTQYF. V gene TRBV29-1 combines with J gene TRBJ2-3; 13 positions agree with TRBD2. CDR3 length equals 15 residues. Germline CDR1 and CDR2: SQVTM and ANQGSEA. V dropped 6 bases and J dropped 6; count of bases not matched to a gene: 9.